The following is a TCR beta chain sequence with its context. Antigen specificity is unknown. This record comes from a study of shared clonotypes between healthy human individuals. Findings and limits, study-wide: Compared with clonotypes that all four donors shared, non-shared clonotypes had lower generation probabilities. The sampled material consisted only of blood, and tissue repertoires are likely to differ. Among donors, sharing of clonotypes was expected to be affected by sequencing depth.

V gave up 1 base and J gave up 7 bases; unmatched junction bases: 7. Germline assignment: CDR1 SGHAT and CDR2 FQNNGV. This CDR3 is 16 amino acids long. Terminally differentiated effector memory CD45RA+ cells were left out of the naive CD8 fraction, which was CD45RO-negative and positively selected for CCR7. Original processing methods: ImmunoSEQ yielded junction-only sequences lacking quality scores, so filtering differed. Here immunoSEQ multiplex PCR was the method, and the copy in TCRdb shows in-frame clones only, minus some. The DNA was the basis for D and trimming; V, J and clone size are from that table. The table shows 2 million to 2.5 million clones, with 90% to 95% occurring only once.

The rearrangement links TRBV11-2 to TRBJ2-4; TRBD1 matches at 10 bases. The TCR comes from a young man in good health. Some clones in this sample may be carry-over from other donors' samples. Source material: naive CD8+ T cells from PBMCs. As DNA, the CDR3 is TGTGCCAGCAGCTTAGTTCCGGGACAGGGGTTGAACATTCAGTACTTC. Translated: CASSLVPGQGLNIQYF.